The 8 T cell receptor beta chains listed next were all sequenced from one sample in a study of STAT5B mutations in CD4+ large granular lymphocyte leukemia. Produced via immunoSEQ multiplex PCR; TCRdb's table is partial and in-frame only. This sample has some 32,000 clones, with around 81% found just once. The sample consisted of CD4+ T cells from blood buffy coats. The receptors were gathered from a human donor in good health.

The DNA for the CDR3 is TGTGCCAGCTCACCACTAGACAGCTCCTTAGGGGAGCAGTACTTC. Translated: CASSPLDSSLGEQYF. This chain links TRBV18 with TRBJ2-7; tentative D call: TRBD1 (5 bases). The CDR3 is 15 residues long. CDR1 and CDR2 from the germline V gene are KGHSH and LQKENI. Trimming left V 1 base short and J 7 bases short, with 17 bases between. The variable domain in full, with the rest retrieved from reference TRBV18 and TRBJ2-7, is NAGVMQNPRHLVRRRGQEARLRCSPMKGHSHVYWYRQLPEEGLKFMVYLQKENIIDESGMPKERFSAEFPKEGPSILRIQQVVRGDSAAYFCASSPLDSSLGEQYFGPGTRLTVT.

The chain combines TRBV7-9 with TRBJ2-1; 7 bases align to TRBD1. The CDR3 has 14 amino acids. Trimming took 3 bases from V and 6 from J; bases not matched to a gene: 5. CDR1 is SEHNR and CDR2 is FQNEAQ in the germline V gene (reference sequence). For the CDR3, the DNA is TGTGCCAGCAGCTTCGGACAGGTGGCCAATGAGCAGTTCTTC. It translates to CASSFGQVANEQFF. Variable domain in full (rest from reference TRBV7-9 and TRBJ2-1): DTGVSQNPRHKITKRGQNVTFRCDPISEHNRLYWYRQTLGQGPEFLTYFQNEAQLEKSRLLSDRFSAERPKGSFSTLEIQRTEQGDSAMYLCASSFGQVANEQFFGPGTRLTVL.

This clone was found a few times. CDR3 nucleotides: TGTGCCAGCAGGCCCGGGCTAGCGGGCTACGAGCAGTACTTC. This gives the protein CASRPGLAGYEQYF. V and J are TRBV2 and TRBJ2-7; TRBD2 matches at 8 bases. From germline, CDR1 is SNHLY and CDR2 FYNNEI. The ends lost 6 bases at V and 3 bases at J; junction bases unmatched: 7. The CDR3 contains 14 residues.

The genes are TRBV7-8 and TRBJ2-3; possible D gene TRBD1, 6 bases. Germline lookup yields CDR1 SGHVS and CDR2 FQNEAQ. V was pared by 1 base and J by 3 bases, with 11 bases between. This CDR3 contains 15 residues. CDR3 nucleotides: TGTGCCAGCAGCTTAGGTCAGGGGTGGACAGATACGCAGTATTTT. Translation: CASSLGQGWTDTQYF. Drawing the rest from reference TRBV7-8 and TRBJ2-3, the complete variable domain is GAGVSQSPRYKVAKRGQDVALRCDPISGHVSLFWYQQALGQGPEFLTYFQNEAQLDKSGLPSDRFFAERPEGSVSTLKIQRTQQEDSAVYLCASSLGQGWTDTQYFGPGTRLTVL.

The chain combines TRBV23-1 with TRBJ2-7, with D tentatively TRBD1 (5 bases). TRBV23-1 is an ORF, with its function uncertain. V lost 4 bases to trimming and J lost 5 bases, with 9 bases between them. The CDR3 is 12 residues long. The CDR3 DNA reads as TGCGCCAGCAGTCTCAGGGTCCACGAGCAGTACTTC. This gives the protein CASSLRVHEQYF.

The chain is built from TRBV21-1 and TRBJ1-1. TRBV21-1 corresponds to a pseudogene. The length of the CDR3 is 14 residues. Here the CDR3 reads CASSGTARGTEAFF. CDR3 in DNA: TGTGCCAGCAGCGGTACAGCGAGGGGCACTGAAGCTTTCTTT.

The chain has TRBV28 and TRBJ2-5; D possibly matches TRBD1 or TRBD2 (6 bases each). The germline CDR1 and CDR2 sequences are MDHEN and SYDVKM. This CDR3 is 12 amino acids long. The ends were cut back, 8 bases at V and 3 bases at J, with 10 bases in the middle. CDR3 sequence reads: CASRRGEETQYF. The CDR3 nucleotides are TGTGCCAGCCGAAGGGGGGAAGAGACCCAGTACTTC.

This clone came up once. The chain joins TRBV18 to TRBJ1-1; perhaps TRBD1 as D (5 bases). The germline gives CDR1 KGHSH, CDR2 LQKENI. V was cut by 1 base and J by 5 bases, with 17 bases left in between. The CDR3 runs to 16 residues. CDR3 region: CASSPRGTGARTEAFF. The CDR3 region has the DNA TGTGCCAGCTCACCACGCGGGACCGGGGCGAGAACTGAAGCTTTCTTT.